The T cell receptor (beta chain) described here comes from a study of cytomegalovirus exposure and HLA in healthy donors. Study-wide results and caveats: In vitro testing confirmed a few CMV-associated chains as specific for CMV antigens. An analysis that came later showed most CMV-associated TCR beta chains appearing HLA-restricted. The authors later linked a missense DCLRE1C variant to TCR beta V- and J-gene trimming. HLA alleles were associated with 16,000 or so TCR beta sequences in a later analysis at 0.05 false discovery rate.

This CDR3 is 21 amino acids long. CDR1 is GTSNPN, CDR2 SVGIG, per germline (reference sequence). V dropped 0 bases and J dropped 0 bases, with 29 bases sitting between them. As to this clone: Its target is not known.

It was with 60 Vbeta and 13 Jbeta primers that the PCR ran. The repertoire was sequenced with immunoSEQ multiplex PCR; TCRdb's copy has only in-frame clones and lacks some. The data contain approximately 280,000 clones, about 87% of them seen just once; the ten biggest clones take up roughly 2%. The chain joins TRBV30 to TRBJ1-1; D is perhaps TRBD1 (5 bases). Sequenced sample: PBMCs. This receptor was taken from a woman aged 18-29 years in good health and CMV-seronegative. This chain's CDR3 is CAWSVTKWGRQPILMNTEAFF. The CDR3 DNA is TGTGCCTGGAGTGTAACCAAGTGGGGTCGACAGCCGATATTGATGAACACTGAAGCTTTCTTT.